The 32 T cell receptor beta chains below were found in one sample sequenced in a study of beta chain features in type 1 diabetes. The sequenced template was cDNA made from the entire isolated RNA. Method: immunoSEQ multiplex PCR; TCRdb's copy keeps in-frame clones and lacks some. Of 500,000 to 700,000 clones listed, around 15% are singletons. Sample: naive CD4+ T cells from blood. The receptors originated from a man younger than 35 in good health.

This rearrangement joins TRBV18 to TRBJ2-3, with D tentatively TRBD1 (5 bases). The CDR3 covers 15 residues. The germline gives CDR1 KGHSH, CDR2 LQKENI. V was trimmed by 0 bases and J by 6 bases, leaving 13 bases between them. The DNA of the CDR3 is TGTGCCAGCTCACCACCGAAGGGGTTAGGTGATACGCAGTATTTT. Residues: CASSPPKGLGDTQYF.

This clone occurred a few times. This chain connects TRBV7-2 to TRBJ2-5; D remains unclear. This CDR3 has 15 amino acids. Germline V gives CDR1 SGHTA, CDR2 FQGNSA. V was trimmed by 4 bases and J by 5 bases, leaving 17 bases between them. The chain's CDR3 is CASSSPVSVWETQYF. The CDR3 coding sequence is TGTGCCAGCAGCTCGCCCGTGAGCGTTTGGGAGACCCAGTACTTC.

The chain carries TRBV6-6 and TRBJ1-1; a weak D match, TRBD1 (5 bases). Between the trimmed V and J ends, which lost 6 bases and 2 bases, there was a span of 13 bases. Germline V gives CDR1 MNHNY, CDR2 SVGAGI (reference sequence). This CDR3 has 14 amino acids. CDR3 protein: CASREKGVNTEAFF. The CDR3 DNA sequence: TGTGCCAGCAGGGAAAAAGGGGTTAACACTGAAGCTTTCTTT.

The chain combines TRBV25-1 with TRBJ2-1, with TRBD2 matching over 7 bases. The CDR3 extends over 15 amino acids. The germline V gene encodes CDR1 MGHDK and CDR2 SYGVNS. After removal of 3 bases from V and 2 bases from J, the junction contained 4 bases not matched to a gene. CDR3 sequence reads: CASSEGGSPYNEQFF. In DNA form, the CDR3 reads TGTGCCAGCAGTGAGGGCGGGAGCCCCTACAATGAGCAGTTCTTC.

CDR3 protein: CASSSQDRVEKLFF. The CDR3 DNA sequence: TGTGCCAGCAGTTCTCAGGACAGGGTTGAAAAACTGTTTTTT. The chain has TRBV6-5 and TRBJ1-4, with 8 bases identical to TRBD1. Germline V CDR1 and CDR2: MNHEY, SVGAGI. The V segment lost 4 bases and the J segment 7 bases; nucleotides outside the gene matches: 5. The CDR3 is made up of 14 amino acids.

This clone was detected only a few times. The rearrangement uses TRBV20-1 and TRBJ2-5; tentative D call: TRBD1 (5 bases). V shed 6 bases and J shed 7 bases, with 9 bases lying between them. CDR3 size: 10 residues. Germline V lookup: CDR1 DFQATT, CDR2 SNEGSKA (reference sequence). Here the CDR3 DNA reads TGCAGTGCCAGAAGGGGGACCCAGTACTTC. Amino acid sequence: CSARRGTQYF.

V is TRBV7-2 and J is TRBJ2-1; 10 bases match TRBD2. The CDR3 runs 16 residues. After removal of 3 bases from V and 3 bases from J, the junction contained 5 bases not matched to a gene. CDR1 and CDR2 from the germline V gene are SGHTA and FQGNSA. The CDR3 spells CASSFGASGSYNEQFF. The CDR3 DNA reads as TGTGCCAGCAGCTTCGGGGCTAGCGGGAGCTACAATGAGCAGTTCTTC. The complete variable domain, with remaining parts taken from reference TRBV7-2 and TRBJ2-1, reads GAGVSQSPSNKVTEKGKDVELRCDPISGHTALYWYRQSLGQGLEFLIYFQGNSAPDKSGLPSDRFSAERTGGSVSTLTIQRTQQEDSAVYLCASSFGASGSYNEQFFGPGTRLTVL.

The rearrangement links TRBV7-2 to TRBJ2-3; weak D call: TRBD2 (7 bases). CDR1 and CDR2 from the germline V gene are SGHTA and FQGNSA. V was clipped by 6 bases and J by 4 bases, with 17 bases between them. The CDR3 has 15 amino acids. CDR3 sequence: CASRPRGARSDTQYF. CDR3 DNA sequence: TGTGCCAGCAGACCCCGGGGGGCCCGCTCAGATACGCAGTATTTT.

This clone was detected once. The rearrangement joins TRBV7-3 to TRBJ2-1; TRBD1 might be the D (6 bases). V shed 5 bases and J shed 2 bases, with 13 bases lying between them. The length of the CDR3 is 15 residues. Looked up from germline, CDR1 is SGHTA and CDR2 is FQGTGA. The DNA for the CDR3 is TGTGCCAGCAGCGCTGCCCGGGACACCTACAATGAGCAGTTCTTC. Translating gives CASSAARDTYNEQFF. Filled out from reference TRBV7-3 and TRBJ2-1, the complete variable domain reads GAGVSQTPSNKVTEKGKYVELRCDPISGHTALYWYRQSLGQGPEFLIYFQGTGAADDSGLPNDRFFAVRPEGSVSTLKIQRTERGDSAVYLCASSAARDTYNEQFFGPGTRLTVL.

This clone was counted a few times. This chain uses TRBV7-2 with TRBJ2-3; D possibly matches TRBD1 or TRBD2 (5 bases each). The CDR3 extends over 14 amino acids. CDR1 is SGHTA and CDR2 is FQGNSA in the germline V gene. V lost 3 bases, J lost 5 bases, and 12 bases lay in between. In DNA form, the CDR3 reads TGTGCCAGCAGCTTGGGACGGTTTGGAGATACGCAGTATTTT. It is translated as CASSLGRFGDTQYF.

The V and J genes are TRBV18 and TRBJ2-7, with D hard to call. Germline V lookup: CDR1 KGHSH, CDR2 LQKENI. The ends were cut back, 3 bases at V and 5 bases at J, with 11 bases in the middle. The CDR3 loop spans 13 amino acids. The CDR3 reads CASSPPGWDEQYF. The CDR3 nucleotides read TGTGCCAGCTCACCCCCTGGGTGGGACGAGCAGTACTTC.

This clone was observed a few times. This rearrangement joins TRBV7-2 to TRBJ2-7; 11 bases are shared with TRBD2. V shed 6 bases and J 4 bases; nucleotides not matched to a gene: 8. The V gene's germline CDR1 is SGHTA and CDR2 FQGNSA. CDR3 length: 15 amino acids. CDR3 residues: CASRPKGLAVYEQYF. The CDR3 DNA reads TGTGCCAGCAGACCGAAGGGACTAGCGGTTTACGAGCAGTACTTC.

The chain recombines TRBV7-9 with TRBJ2-5; D unresolved. The CDR3 has 11 amino acids. The V and J ends lost 1 base and 6 bases respectively, with 3 bases between them. Germline CDR1 is SEHNR and CDR2 is FQNEAQ (reference sequence). This chain's CDR3 is CASSLGQTQYF. CDR3 in DNA: TGTGCCAGCAGCTTAGGGCAGACCCAGTACTTC.

This clone has more than one count but fewer than ten. The rearrangement joins TRBV10-3 to TRBJ2-7; tentatively, D is TRBD2 (6 bases). CDR1 and CDR2 (germline): ENHRY, SYGVKD. Trimming shortened V by 6 bases and J by 2 bases, and 11 bases separated the two germline ends. This CDR3 comprises 13 residues. CDR3 sequence reads: CAIRRDGTYEQYF. CDR3 nucleotides: TGTGCCATCAGGCGGGACGGAACCTACGAGCAGTACTTC.

This clone showed up just a few times. The chain has TRBV7-9 and TRBJ1-1; no definite D call. V lost 5 bases to trimming and J lost 2 bases, with 9 bases between them. The germline V gene encodes CDR1 SEHNR and CDR2 FQNEAQ (reference sequence). The CDR3 is made up of 13 amino acids. The chain's CDR3 is CASSQDGNTEAFF. The DNA of the CDR3 is TGTGCCAGCAGCCAGGACGGTAACACTGAAGCTTTCTTT.

This chain joins TRBV2 and TRBJ1-1, with D possibly matching TRBD1 (5 bases). V shed 6 bases and J shed 11 bases, with 16 bases lying between them. Per the germline V gene, CDR1 is SNHLY and CDR2 is FYNNEI. This CDR3 is 12 amino acids long. The CDR3 DNA reads TGTGCCAGCAGCTCGGCGGGGCCCCACGCTTTCTTT. Its protein is CASSSAGPHAFF.

This clone was seen only a few times. V usage is TRBV19 and J usage is TRBJ1-5; D is undetermined. Trimming took 1 base from V and 2 from J, leaving 9 bases between them. CDR3 length equals 15 residues. Looked up from germline, CDR1 is LNHDA and CDR2 is SQIVND (reference sequence). CDR3 sequence reads: CASSIAPAGNQPQHF. CDR3 coding DNA: TGTGCCAGTAGTATAGCTCCGGCGGGCAATCAGCCCCAGCATTTT.

This clone was observed a handful of times. The chain couples TRBV6-1 to TRBJ2-5, with a possible D match to TRBD1 (6 bases). CDR3 length: 15 residues. Germline CDR1 MNHNS, CDR2 SASEGT. The ends were cut back, 6 bases at V and 4 bases at J, with 18 bases in the middle. The CDR3 loop reads CASRAFTGSGETQYF. For the CDR3, the DNA is TGTGCCAGCAGGGCCTTCACAGGGTCGGGAGAGACCCAGTACTTC.

The J gene is TRBJ2-5, the V gene TRBV5-1, with 10 bases identical to TRBD2. Trimming removed 0 bases from V and 5 bases from J; junction bases left unmatched: 4. Germline V CDR1 and CDR2: SGHRS, YFSETQ. CDR3 length: 15 residues. CDR3 in DNA: TGCGCCAGCAGCTTGGACGGGACTAGCGTTGAGACCCAGTACTTC. Translating gives CASSLDGTSVETQYF.

This clone was picked up a small number of times. The rearrangement uses TRBV7-2 and TRBJ2-3; 7 bases are a match to TRBD2. The J segment lost 2 bases and the V segment lost 9 bases, leaving 11 bases of the junction unmatched. This CDR3 has 15 amino acids. Germline V gene sequence: CDR1 SGHTA, CDR2 FQGNSA. CDR3 sequence (DNA): TGTGCCAGTAGCGGGCTCAGTCGTAACACAGATACGCAGTATTTT. Translation: CASSGLSRNTDTQYF.

The chain uses TRBV4-2 and TRBJ1-2; 9 bases match TRBD1. The CDR3 loop spans 15 amino acids. Germline CDR1 reads LGHNA; CDR2 reads YNFKEQ. Losses at the gene ends were 4 bases for V and 2 bases for J; bases not matched to a gene: 5. The DNA of the CDR3 is TGTGCCAGCAGCCTAGGACAGGGGACAAACTATGGCTACACCTTC. This gives the protein CASSLGQGTNYGYTF.

This clone was observed a few times. The chain uses TRBV19 and TRBJ1-5; the D is unclear. Germline V lookup: CDR1 LNHDA, CDR2 SQIVND (reference sequence). The CDR3 extends over 16 amino acids. Trimming removed 4 bases from V and 4 bases from J, with 17 bases in between. The CDR3 is CASSSPQNQLNQPQHF. The DNA of the CDR3 is TGTGCCAGTAGTAGCCCCCAGAACCAGCTGAATCAGCCCCAGCATTTT.

V gene TRBV7-8 combines with J gene TRBJ1-5; 8 nucleotides match TRBD1. Trimming took 5 bases from V and 5 from J; bases not matched to a gene: 8. CDR1 SGHVS and CDR2 FQNEAQ come from the germline V gene. The CDR3 runs to 15 residues. The CDR3 reads CASSPFGQGDQPQHF. The CDR3 DNA reads TGTGCCAGCAGCCCCTTCGGACAGGGTGATCAGCCCCAGCATTTT.

J is TRBJ1-1 and V is TRBV2; D not resolved. CDR1 is SNHLY, CDR2 FYNNEI, per germline. Between the trimmed V and J ends, which lost 3 bases and 10 bases, there was a span of 9 bases. This CDR3 region has 11 residues. The CDR3 DNA reads TGTGCCAGCAGTGACGCCATCGGAGCTTTCTTT. Its protein is CASSDAIGAFF.

This clone has just a few counts. The CDR3 spells CSVGGGGRTREETQYF. The CDR3, as DNA: TGCAGCGTTGGGGGTGGGGGCAGGACCCGGGAAGAGACCCAGTACTTC. The gene calls are TRBV29-1 and TRBJ2-5, with a possible D match to TRBD1 (6 bases). This CDR3 is 16 amino acids long. CDR1 is SQVTM and CDR2 is ANQGSEA in the germline V gene. V was clipped by 4 bases and J by 3 bases, with 21 bases between them. Full variable domain (remainder filled in from reference TRBV29-1 and TRBJ2-5): SAVISQKPSRDICQRGTSLTIQCQVDSQVTMMFWYRQQPGQSLTLIATANQGSEATYESGFVIDKFPISRPNLTFSTLTVSNMSPEDSSIYLCSVGGGGRTREETQYFGPGTRLLVL.

This clone appeared a few times. CDR3 bases: TGTGCCAGCAGCCAGGCCCCTGGAAGGGCCCAGTACTTC. Translating it yields CASSQAPGRAQYF. The chain uses TRBV14 and TRBJ2-5, with unresolved D. Germline CDR1 and CDR2: SGHDN and FVKESK. V was trimmed by 3 bases and J by 9 bases, leaving 14 bases between them. This CDR3 has 13 residues.

This clone was detected a few times. The V and J genes are TRBV7-9 and TRBJ2-7, with 10 positions matching TRBD1. The length of the CDR3 is 14 residues. J was trimmed by 6 bases and V by 5 bases; bases with no gene match: 7. CDR1 is SEHNR and CDR2 is FQNEAQ in the germline V gene (reference sequence). CDR3 in DNA: TGTGCCAGCAGCCAACCGGGACAGGGGCTCGAGCAGTACTTC. Translated, it gives CASSQPGQGLEQYF.

The chain uses TRBV30 and TRBJ2-2; 9 bases match TRBD1. This CDR3 contains 15 residues. CDR1 GTSNPN and CDR2 SVGIG come from the germline V gene (reference sequence). V lost 5 bases, J lost 4 bases, and 8 bases stayed unmatched. DNA for the CDR3: TGTGCCTGGGAACCGGGACAGGGTGTCACCGGGGAGCTGTTTTTT. It yields the protein CAWEPGQGVTGELFF.

Only a few counts were recorded for this clone. The chain uses TRBV4-3 and TRBJ2-1, with 9 bases identical to TRBD2. Germline CDR1 is LGHNA and CDR2 is YSLEER. CDR3 size: 17 residues. The ends lost 0 bases at V and 0 bases at J; junction bases unmatched: 3. The CDR3 nucleotides read TGCGCCAGCAGCCAAGATGCGCGGGGGGGCTCCTACAATGAGCAGTTCTTC. Translation gives CASSQDARGGSYNEQFF.

The V and J genes are TRBV9 and TRBJ1-2; D unresolved. Per the germline V gene, CDR1 is SGDLS and CDR2 is YYNGEE. V shed 4 bases and J shed 6 bases, with 13 bases lying between them. The CDR3 totals 13 residues. The CDR3 here is CASSPEGGHGYTF. CDR3 bases: TGTGCCAGCAGCCCCGAGGGAGGGCATGGCTACACCTTC.

The V and J genes are TRBV6-1 and TRBJ2-1; tentative D call: TRBD1 (6 bases). The CDR3 is made up of 13 amino acids. Per the germline V gene, CDR1 is MNHNS and CDR2 is SASEGT. Trimming pared 2 bases from V and 6 bases from J, leaving 8 bases between. The CDR3 nucleotides read TGTGCCAGCAGTGAACAACAGGGCAATGAGCAGTTCTTC. This sequence encodes CASSEQQGNEQFF.

The chain carries TRBV4-1 and TRBJ2-7, with D tentatively TRBD1 or TRBD2 (5 bases each). The CDR3 length is 15 residues. Trimming removed 1 base from V and 2 bases from J, with 12 bases in between. CDR1 and CDR2 (germline): MGHRA, YSYEKL. CDR3 DNA: TGCGCCAGCAGCCAAGCGACGGGACGGCCCTACGAGCAGTACTTC. As protein: CASSQATGRPYEQYF.